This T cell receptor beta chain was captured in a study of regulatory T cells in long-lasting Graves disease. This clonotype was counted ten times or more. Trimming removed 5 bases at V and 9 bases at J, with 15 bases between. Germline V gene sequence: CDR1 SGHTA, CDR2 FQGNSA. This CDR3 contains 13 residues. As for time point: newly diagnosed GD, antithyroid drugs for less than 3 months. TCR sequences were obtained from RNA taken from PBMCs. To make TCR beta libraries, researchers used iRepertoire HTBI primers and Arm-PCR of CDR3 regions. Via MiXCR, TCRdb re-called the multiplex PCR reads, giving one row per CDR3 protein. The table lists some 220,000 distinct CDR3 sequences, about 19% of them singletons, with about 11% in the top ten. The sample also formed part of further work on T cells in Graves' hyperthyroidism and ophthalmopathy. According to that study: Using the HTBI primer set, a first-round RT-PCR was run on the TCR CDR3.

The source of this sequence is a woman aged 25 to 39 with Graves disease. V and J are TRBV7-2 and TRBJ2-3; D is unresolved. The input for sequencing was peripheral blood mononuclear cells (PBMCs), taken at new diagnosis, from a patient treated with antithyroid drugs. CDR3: CASSDRGAQTQYF. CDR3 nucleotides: TGTGCCAGCAGCGACCGAGGAGCCCAGACGCAGTATTTT.